The following is a TCR beta chain sequence with its context. Its specificity is not known. These data are taken from a study of cytomegalovirus exposure and HLA in healthy donors. Regarding the study as a whole: The authors later linked a missense DCLRE1C variant to TCR beta V- and J-gene trimming.

The PCR had 60 Vbeta and 13 Jbeta primers. Generated by immunoSEQ multiplex PCR, the TCRdb table keeps only in-frame clones and is missing some. Found here are about 140,000 clones, around 85% of them singletons; the top ten hold over 8.5%. The CDR3 runs to 16 residues. The V and J ends lost 2 bases and 0 bases respectively, with 11 bases between them. Germline CDR1 and CDR2: KGHSH and LQKENI. The source of this sequence is a woman aged 50 to 60 in good health and CMV-seropositive. The sample comprised PBMCs. The chain couples TRBV18 to TRBJ1-3, with TRBD1 as a possible D gene (6 bases). For the CDR3, the DNA is TGTGCCAGCTCACCAAACAGGGCAGGCTCTGGAAACACCATATATTTT. This encodes CASSPNRAGSGNTIYF.